The 19 T cell receptor beta chains reported below all come from one sample, sequenced in a study of beta chain features in type 1 diabetes (dated by TCRdb to the late 2010s). The study at large found these results: Type 1 diabetes patients showed a moderate but significant shortening of TCRB CDR3 length in all four CD4+ subsets.

The library relied on the immunoSEQ multiplex PCR assay. The entire isolated RNA was reverse transcribed using the High Capacity cDNA Reverse Transcription Kit, and thus expressed TCRB transcripts were sequenced. The table comes from immuneACCESS by way of TCRdb, which keeps in-frame sequences with V and J called. Part of the clones is missing from these tables; in studies checked, under half for an unresolved V gene and the rest for unknown reasons. The sample table shows roughly 340,000 clones, and roughly 12% are seen once. The top ten clones comprise roughly 0.0097% of the sample. These TCRs' antigens remain unknown. The specimen was naive CD4+ T cells from blood. This specimen's cell subset or site label, interpreted: true naive CD4+ T cells. The receptors come from a woman in her late teens or twenties with type 1 diabetes.

The CDR3 loop is CASSLSMSLTEAFF. CDR3 nucleotide sequence: TGTGCCAGCAGTTTATCGATGAGCCTCACTGAAGCTTTCTTT. J is TRBJ1-1 and V is TRBV27, with unresolved D. CDR3 size: 14 residues. From germline, CDR1 is MNHEY and CDR2 SMNVEV (reference sequence). V lost 0 bases and J lost 4, with 9 bases in between.

V gene TRBV7-9 combines with J gene TRBJ2-7; TRBD2 agrees at 8 bases. This CDR3 comprises 13 residues. CDR1 is SEHNR and CDR2 is FQNEAQ in the germline V gene (reference sequence). V trimming: 5 bases; J trimming: 7 bases; junction bases outside the gene matches: 7. The CDR3 sequence: CASSTSGGWEQYF. DNA for the CDR3: TGTGCCAGCAGCACCAGCGGGGGATGGGAGCAGTACTTC.

The chain employs TRBV18 and TRBJ1-1; D remains ambiguous. Germline V gives CDR1 KGHSH, CDR2 LQKENI. CDR3 length equals 16 residues. V was shortened by 2 bases and J by 0 bases, with 13 bases between the two germline ends. The CDR3 bases are TGTGCCAGCTCACCAAGGCTGAGGGCCCTGAACACTGAAGCTTTCTTT. It specifies CASSPRLRALNTEAFF.

This clone was counted between two and nine times. The chain employs TRBV18 and TRBJ2-3, with D possibly being TRBD2 (6 bases). Germline CDR1 is KGHSH and CDR2 is LQKENI. The V end was cut by 2 bases, the J end by 1 base, with 10 bases between. The CDR3 is 15 amino acids. The CDR3 loop reads CASSPREAGTDTQYF. The DNA for the CDR3 is TGTGCCAGCTCACCAAGGGAGGCAGGCACAGATACGCAGTATTTT.

There are a few counts of this clone. The V gene is TRBV7-2, the J gene TRBJ2-5; D gene uncertain. Germline assignment: CDR1 SGHTA and CDR2 FQGNSA. The V end lost 4 bases, the J end lost 5 bases, and 14 bases lay between the germline ends. This CDR3 spans 14 amino acids. The CDR3, as DNA: TGTGCCAGCAGCTATCAGACGGCCGGGGAGACCCAGTACTTC. This translates into CASSYQTAGETQYF.

The chain is built from TRBV9 and TRBJ2-1, with D possibly TRBD1 on 5 matching bases. The CDR3 totals 16 residues. Looked up from germline, CDR1 is SGDLS and CDR2 is YYNGEE. The V gene lost 4 bases and the J gene lost 8 bases, with 22 bases spanning the gap. The chain's CDR3 is CASSLLKGPRSDEQFF. The CDR3 DNA sequence: TGTGCCAGCAGCCTACTCAAGGGGCCAAGGAGCGATGAGCAGTTCTTC.

This clone has a handful of counts. V usage is TRBV30 and J usage is TRBJ2-3; possible D gene TRBD2, 5 bases. This CDR3 is built from 15 residues. Per germline, CDR1 GTSNPN and CDR2 SVGIG (reference sequence). The V and J ends lost 4 bases and 1 base respectively, with 15 bases between them. Here the CDR3 reads CAWNRGRLRTDTQYF. DNA of the CDR3: TGTGCCTGGAACAGAGGGAGACTTCGCACAGATACGCAGTATTTT.

The chain couples TRBV4-2 to TRBJ2-1, with a tentative D call TRBD1 (6 bases). From germline, CDR1 is LGHNA and CDR2 YNFKEQ. The CDR3 consists of 17 residues. V lost 1 base, J lost 0 bases, and 13 bases lay in between. In DNA form, the CDR3 reads TGTGCCAGCAGCCAAGCAATGGGGGCGGGCTCCTACAATGAGCAGTTCTTC. This codes for CASSQAMGAGSYNEQFF.

This clone was detected only a few times. This chain connects TRBV15 to TRBJ1-2; 7 nucleotides agree with TRBD1. The CDR3 is 15 amino acids. CDR1 and CDR2 from the germline V gene are LNHNV and YYDKDF (reference sequence). Germline trimming cut 0 bases from V and 4 bases from J; bases unmatched to any gene: 5. The chain's CDR3 is CATSRDRDSFYGYTF. The CDR3 DNA reads TGTGCCACCAGCAGAGATCGGGACAGTTTCTATGGCTACACCTTC.

The rearrangement links TRBV29-1 to TRBJ2-7; 9 bases match TRBD1. V trimming: 7 bases; J trimming: 0 bases; junction bases outside the gene matches: 10. CDR3 length: 15 residues. CDR1 and CDR2 (germline): SQVTM, ANQGSEA. The CDR3 nucleotides read TGCAGCGGCGTTACAGGGGGCCGAAGCTCCTACGAGCAGTACTTC. Translated, it gives CSGVTGGRSSYEQYF.

This clone came up a few times. The chain uses TRBV2 and TRBJ2-3; TRBD2 aligns across 12 bases. Trimming cost V 4 bases and J 2 bases; bases outside gene matches: 4. The length of the CDR3 is 16 residues. Germline CDR1 reads SNHLY; CDR2 reads FYNNEI. For the CDR3, the DNA is TGTGCCAGCAGTGTCCGGACTAGCGGGATCACAGATACGCAGTATTTT. It is translated as CASSVRTSGITDTQYF.

This clone was recorded a few times. The chain carries TRBV14 and TRBJ1-6; D remains ambiguous. Trimming removed 4 bases at V and 13 bases at J, with 17 bases between. The CDR3 contains 14 residues. The germline gives CDR1 SGHDN, CDR2 FVKESK. In DNA, the CDR3 is TGTGCCAGCAGCCCCGGGTATGATTTGATTCCCCTCCACTTT. Translation gives CASSPGYDLIPLHF.

This clone turned up a few times. V usage is TRBV4-1 and J usage is TRBJ2-1, with 11 nucleotides matching TRBD1. The CDR3 has 15 residues. The V segment lost 4 bases and the J segment 8 bases; nucleotides outside the gene matches: 7. Germline V gene lookup returns CDR1 MGHRA and CDR2 YSYEKL. The CDR3 DNA sequence: TGCGCCAGCAGCCGAGGACAGGGGGCGCGCTATGAGCAGTTCTTC. It translates to CASSRGQGARYEQFF.

The rearrangement uses TRBV11-2 and TRBJ2-5; D not resolved. CDR3 length: 12 residues. Per the germline V gene, CDR1 is SGHAT and CDR2 is FQNNGV. V lost 5 bases to trimming and J lost 5 bases, with 9 bases between them. CDR3 region: CASSLTRETQYF. CDR3 coding DNA: TGTGCCAGCAGCCTCACCCGGGAGACCCAGTACTTC.

The V gene is TRBV28, the J gene TRBJ2-7; 9 positions match TRBD1. In germline, CDR1 is MDHEN, CDR2 SYDVKM. This CDR3 region has 13 residues. V gave up 6 bases and J gave up 3 bases; unmatched junction bases: 3. CDR3 nucleotides: TGTGCCAGCAGCACAGGGGGCATCTACGAGCAGTACTTC. It is translated as CASSTGGIYEQYF.

The CDR3 loop is CASSPARGRTDTQYF. The CDR3 DNA is TGTGCCAGCAGCCCCGCCAGGGGACGCACAGATACGCAGTATTTT. The V call is TRBV7-9, the J call TRBJ2-3, with a tentative D call TRBD1 (6 bases). CDR1 SEHNR and CDR2 FQNEAQ come from the germline V gene (reference sequence). This CDR3 has 15 amino acids. V lost 5 bases and J 1 base, leaving 13 bases between the germline ends. Variable domain in full (rest from reference TRBV7-9 and TRBJ2-3): DTGVSQNPRHKITKRGQNVTFRCDPISEHNRLYWYRQTLGQGPEFLTYFQNEAQLEKSRLLSDRFSAERPKGSFSTLEIQRTEQGDSAMYLCASSPARGRTDTQYFGPGTRLTVL.

This clone was picked up a small number of times. The chain has TRBV5-6 and TRBJ1-2; tentative D call: TRBD1 (6 bases). This CDR3 contains 15 residues. Germline assignment: CDR1 SGHDT and CDR2 YYEEEE. The ends were cut back, 3 bases at V and 1 base at J, with 13 bases in the middle. This CDR3 is CASSSDTGRNYGYTF. The CDR3 nucleotides are TGTGCCAGCAGCTCTGATACAGGGCGTAACTATGGCTACACCTTC.

The chain recombines TRBV14 with TRBJ1-2, with D perhaps TRBD1 (6 bases). The CDR3 extends over 13 amino acids. Trimming cost V 4 bases and J 4 bases, with 10 bases left between them. CDR1 is SGHDN and CDR2 is FVKESK in the germline V gene. The chain's CDR3 is CASSPGQIYGYTF. For the CDR3, the DNA is TGTGCCAGCAGCCCCGGACAGATCTATGGCTACACCTTC.

The table lists this clone with a few counts. Additional DNA sequences in this sample encode the identical CDR3. The V and J genes are TRBV29-1 and TRBJ1-1, with unresolved D. The germline CDR1 and CDR2 sequences are SQVTM and ANQGSEA. This CDR3 has 13 residues. V lost 4 bases, J lost 0 bases, and 9 bases lay in between. The CDR3 reads CSVAGRLNTEAFF. In DNA, the CDR3 is TGCAGCGTTGCTGGCAGGCTGAACACTGAAGCTTTCTTT.